The sequence of this T cell receptor beta chain was determined in a study of post-analysis software for immune sequencing data. Background on the study: Secondary progressive, relapsing-remitting and progressive-relapsing multiple sclerosis were among the included disease courses. Broader study findings: Those with multiple sclerosis, the patient group, showed significantly lower normalized Chao1 diversity than controls. The study found TRBV5-6, TRBV5-1 and TRBV20-1 among about five TRBV segments more frequent in patients than controls.

Comment on this clonotype: Antigen: not known.

Libraries were made from TCR beta cDNA, and they carried unique molecular identifiers. MiXCR, run by TCRdb on the PCR reads, gives a single entry per CDR3 protein. The sample contains 750,000 to 900,000 distinct CDR3 sequences, roughly 50% of which appear only once. Germline V lookup: CDR1 LGHNA, CDR2 YSLEER. The V and J ends lost 0 bases and 3 bases respectively, with 8 bases between them. The CDR3 totals 14 residues. The receptor was derived from a girl aged 5 to 17 with multiple sclerosis. The chain employs TRBV4-3 and TRBJ1-2, with D hard to call. Sequenced material: blood. The CDR3 is CASSQDSRDYGYTF. Here the CDR3 DNA reads TGCGCCAGCAGCCAAGACTCCCGGGACTATGGCTACACCTTC.